The source of this T cell receptor (beta chain) is a study of T-cell memory formation after mild COVID-19 (dated by TCRdb to the early 2020s). Broadly, across the study: Most TCR sequence clusters were specific to one of the two donors. In a couple of donors, T-cell clones that expanded and contracted after mild COVID-19 were tracked by sequencing TCRalpha and TCRbeta repertoires over time. The cohort comprised two young, previously healthy adult volunteers, one female and one male. Findings and caveats that apply to the study as a whole: Whether the second-wave clones peaking on day 37 were SARS-CoV-2 specific was not confirmed. Some responding clones were found in pre-infection memory, which suggests that pre-existing cross-reactive memory T cells took part in the SARS-CoV-2 response. Balanced CD4/CD8 phenotypes were observed for clones contracting from day 15 to 85, whereas a bias towards CD4+ was observed for a second wave of clones expanding from day 15 to 37. The study covered only a couple of mild cases, and larger cohorts including severe cases with pre-infection samples were considered necessary. Contracting CD4+ clones appeared mostly in the CM and EM memory subsets, whereas CD8+ clones were enriched in EMRA.

Ficoll-Paque density gradient centrifugation was the method used to isolate PBMCs. Data came from an Illumina NovaSeq 6000. cDNA libraries for TCRalpha and TCRbeta were prepared by 5'RACE using constant-segment primers, with sample barcodes and unique molecular identifiers added. Trizol reagent was used to extract RNA from every sample. Amplification of the libraries took two PCR steps, and the second step added a second sample barcode plus Illumina TruSeq adapters. Libraries were sequenced on an Illumina NovaSeq with 2 x 150 bp paired-end reads. The original methods were these. Reads were demultiplexed and collapsed into UMI-guided consensus sequences with migec v1.2.7. Using mixcr v2.1.11, UMI consensuses were aligned to TRA and TRB V and J templates and then assembled into clonotypes. A clonotype was counted as expanded or contracted only when both edgeR and NoisET called the clonotype significant, with the noise models trained on biological replicates. For edgeR calls, a false discovery rate-adjusted p below 0.01 and a log2 fold-change threshold of 1 were applied. As an exploratory analysis of dynamics, max-normalized trajectories of the 1000 most abundant clonotypes were examined by PCA with hierarchical clustering. The CD4 or CD8 phenotype of responding clones was assigned using the separately sequenced CD4+ and CD8+ repertoires. TCRdb reworked the public reads: Q25 trimming with fastp, MiXCR clone assembly, productive beta chains retained. Records with the same CDR3 protein are collapsed into one entry carrying the most frequent genes and DNA. These V and J calls are TCRdb output, not the study's own analysis. In all, the sample holds under 250,000 distinct CDR3 sequences, and 8% to 9.5% of those were seen once. In total, the top ten clones hold 20% to 25% of the sample.

This clonotype was found many times. Its target antigen remains unknown. No much larger clone exists at a distance of one base, and base qualities are not known. The CDR3 runs 16 residues from the cysteine to the phenylalanine. CDR3 DNA only is kept here, 48 bases in frame from base 1. V and J are truncated by 6 bases and 0 bases respectively, leaving an intervening sequence of 17 bases. The germline V gene supplies CDR1 SGHRS and CDR2 YFSETQ. The sequence was collected from a man younger than 35 who had mild COVID-19 (a few samples of this study predate the infection). The sample titles of this study are shuffled in the database, so cell type and time point are left out; the donor was told from shared clones. The sample consisted of PBMCs or a T cell subset sorted from them (not recorded which). In this chain, TRBV5-1 is recombined with TRBJ2-3; 6 matching bases give a weak D call of TRBD1. The nucleotides read TGCGCCAGCAATGAAGGGGGAGCAGCTAGCACAGATACGCAGTATTTT. Translated, it reads CASNEGGAASTDTQYF.